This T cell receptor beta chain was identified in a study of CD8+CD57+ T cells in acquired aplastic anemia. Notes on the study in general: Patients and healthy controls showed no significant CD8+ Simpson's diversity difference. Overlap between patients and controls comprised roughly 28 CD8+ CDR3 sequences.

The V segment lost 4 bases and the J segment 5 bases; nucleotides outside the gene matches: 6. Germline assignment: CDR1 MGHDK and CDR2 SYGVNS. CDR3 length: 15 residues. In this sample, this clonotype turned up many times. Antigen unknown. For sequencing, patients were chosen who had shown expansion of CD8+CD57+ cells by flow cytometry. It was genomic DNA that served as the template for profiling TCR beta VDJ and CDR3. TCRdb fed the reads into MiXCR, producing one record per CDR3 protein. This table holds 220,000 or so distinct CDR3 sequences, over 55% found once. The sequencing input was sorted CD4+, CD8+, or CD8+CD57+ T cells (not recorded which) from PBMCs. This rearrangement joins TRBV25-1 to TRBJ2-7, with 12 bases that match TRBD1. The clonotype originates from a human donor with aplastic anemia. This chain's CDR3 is CASSAPGQGAHEQYF. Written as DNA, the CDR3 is TGTGCCAGCAGTGCACCGGGACAGGGGGCCCACGAGCAGTACTTC.